This T cell receptor delta chain was sequenced during a study of γδ T cells in repeated Plasmodium falciparum infection. Study as a whole: Age- and gender-matched Australian children served as comparison for malaria-exposed Malian children.

Study results and limitations: Vgamma9/Vdelta2+ T cells showed a stable polyclonal repertoire with shared TCRgamma sequences. Malian donors came from one small rural village, predominantly one ethnic group.

Vgamma9/Vdelta2+ and Vdelta2-negative gammadelta T cells were flow-sorted from PBMC for bulk sequencing. Concerning this clone itself: Antigen unknown. The protein given by TCRdb reflects a much larger clone and differs at residue 6 from this DNA's translation, likely from a read error; the protein shown is the DNA's translation.

TCRdb re-called the multiplex PCR reads using CATT. The sample lists roughly 93,000 delta-chain clones, less than 1% occurring once. Germline CDR1 GEAIGNYY, CDR2 EKD. V was pared by 0 bases and J by 0 bases, with 4 bases of the junction left unmatched. CDR3 size: 16 residues. Material: gamma-delta T cells from blood. The chain is built from TRDV2 and TRDJ1; TRDD3 agrees at 9 bases. Here the J gene was assigned by germline matching of the DNA, as TCRdb has none. This TCR was recovered from a pool of human donors (malaria-infected and uninfected, not separated). The CDR3 sequence: CACDTWGYGYTDKLIF. The CDR3 nucleotides are TGTGCCTGTGACACCTGGGGATACGGCTACACCGATAAACTCATCTTT.